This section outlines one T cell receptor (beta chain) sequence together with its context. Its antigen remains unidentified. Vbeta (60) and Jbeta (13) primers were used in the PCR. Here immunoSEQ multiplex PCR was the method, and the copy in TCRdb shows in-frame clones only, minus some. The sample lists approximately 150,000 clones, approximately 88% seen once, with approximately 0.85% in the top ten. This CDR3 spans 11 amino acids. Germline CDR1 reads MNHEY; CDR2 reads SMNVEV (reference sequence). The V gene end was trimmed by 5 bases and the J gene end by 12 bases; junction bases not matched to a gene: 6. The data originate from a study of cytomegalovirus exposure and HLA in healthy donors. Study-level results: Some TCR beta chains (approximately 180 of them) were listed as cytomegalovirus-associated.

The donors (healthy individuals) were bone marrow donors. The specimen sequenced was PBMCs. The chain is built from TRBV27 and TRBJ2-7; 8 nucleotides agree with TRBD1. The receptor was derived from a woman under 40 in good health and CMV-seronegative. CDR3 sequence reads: CASSGGQGLYF. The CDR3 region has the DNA TGTGCCAGCAGTGGAGGACAGGGCCTGTACTTC.